This TCR beta chain emerged from a study of blood T cell repertoires in COVID-19. V was clipped by 2 bases and J by 0 bases, with 17 bases between them. The CDR3 runs to 18 residues. Per germline, CDR1 MNHEY and CDR2 SVGEGT. Method: immunoSEQ multiplex PCR; TCRdb's copy keeps in-frame clones and lacks some. Of under 200,000 clones in the sample, roughly 82% were seen once. This clone was observed a handful of times. The clonotype was recovered from a man aged 35 to 55 with acute COVID-19. Sample: PBMCs or T cells enriched from blood (not recorded which). The V gene is TRBV6-2 or TRBV6-3, the J gene TRBJ2-1; D possibly corresponds to TRBD2 (6 bases). CDR3 bases: TGTGCCAGCAGTTACCCTTTTGGGGCGGGAAGCTCCTACAATGAGCAGTTCTTC. Its translation: CASSYPFGAGSSYNEQFF.